The 27 T cell receptor beta chains below were found in one sample sequenced in a study of regulatory T cells in long-lasting Graves disease. Noted time point: persistent/refractory GD, antithyroid drugs over 5 years with positive TRAb. Preparation of the TCR library used RNA extracted from PBMCs. Assembly of TCR beta libraries relied on iRepertoire HTBI primers together with Arm-PCR of CDR3 regions. A single record per CDR3 protein comes from TCRdb applying MiXCR to the multiplex PCR reads. The sample shows some 470,000 distinct CDR3 sequences, roughly a fifth of them seen only once. The specimen comprised peripheral blood mononuclear cells (PBMCs), sampled when the disease was refractory, from a patient treated with antithyroid drugs. The receptors here all came from a female donor with Graves disease.

V is TRBV7-9 and J is TRBJ1-2, with 12 positions matching TRBD1. CDR1 and CDR2 from the germline V gene are SEHNR and FQNEAQ (reference sequence). This CDR3 has 15 amino acids. V gave up 4 bases and J gave up 7 bases; unmatched junction bases: 7. CDR3 region: CASSSLGQGARGYTF. As DNA, the CDR3 is TGTGCCAGCAGCTCCCTGGGACAGGGGGCGCGTGGCTACACCTTC.

This clonotype was detected a few times. The rearrangement joins TRBV15 to TRBJ1-6; 8 bases line up with TRBD1. Losses at the gene ends were 5 bases for V and 2 bases for J; bases not matched to a gene: 11. The germline V gene has CDR1 LNHNV and CDR2 YYDKDF (reference sequence). This CDR3 has 18 amino acids. CDR3 sequence reads: CATSRGRGTGAYNSPLHF. CDR3 in DNA: TGTGCCACCAGCCGCGGCCGCGGGACAGGCGCCTATAATTCACCCCTCCACTTT.

Worth noting for this clonotype: A single base separates this from a much larger clone, so it may be a read error. The chain uses TRBV24-1 and TRBJ1-4, with a weak D call TRBD1 (6 bases). This CDR3 has 14 residues. The germline V gene has CDR1 KGHDR and CDR2 SFDVKD. The CDR3 bases are TGTGCCACCAGTGGAGCAGGGGTAGATGAAAAACTGGTTTTT. This sequence encodes CATSGAGVDEKLVF.

The CDR3 coding sequence is TGCGCCAGCAGCTTGGCAGCGGGAGAGTCGGGTGAGCAGTTCTTC. This gives the protein CASSLAAGESGEQFF. The chain is built from TRBV5-1 and TRBJ2-1, with 8 bases identical to TRBD2. Germline V gene data show CDR1 as SGHRS and CDR2 as YFSETQ. The length of the CDR3 is 15 residues. The V and J ends lost 0 bases and 9 bases, in that order; junction bases with no gene match: 8. The full variable domain, completed using reference TRBV5-1 and TRBJ2-1, is KAGVTQTPRYLIKTRGQQVTLSCSPISGHRSVSWYQQTPGQGLQFLFEYFSETQRNKGNFPGRFSGRQFSNSRSEMNVSTLELGDSALYLCASSLAAGESGEQFFGPGTRLTVL.

In the case of this clonotype: This sequence may be a read error, since a much larger clone differs from it by one base. This chain links TRBV12-3 or TRBV12-4 with TRBJ2-5; TRBD1 matches at 9 bases. The end of the DNA fits TRBJ2-4 better, so the J call may be wrong. The CDR3 runs to 14 residues. Written as DNA, the CDR3 is TGTGCCAGCAGTTTAGGGACAGGGGAAGACATTCAGTACTTC. It codes for CASSLGTGEDIQYF.

On this clonotype: A much larger clone differs from this one at a single base, so this may be a read error. The J gene is TRBJ1-4, the V gene TRBV20-1; no clear D gene. The germline CDR1 and CDR2 sequences are DFQATT and SNEGSKA (reference sequence). This CDR3 spans 13 amino acids. V shed 2 bases and J shed 5 bases, with 9 bases lying between them. CDR3 sequence: CSARRPQNEKLFF. In DNA, the CDR3 is TGCAGTGCTAGAAGGCCACAGAATGAAAAACTGTTTTTT.

This clonotype was seen only a few times. This chain links TRBV6-5 with TRBJ2-4, with a possible D match to TRBD2 (6 bases). This CDR3 comprises 20 residues. The germline gives CDR1 MNHEY, CDR2 SVGAGI. Between the trimmed V and J ends, which lost 4 bases and 0 bases, there was a span of 25 bases. The chain's CDR3 is CASSSPRAAGTKLAKNIQYF. The CDR3 region has the DNA TGTGCCAGCAGTTCCCCAAGGGCAGCGGGCACGAAATTAGCCAAAAACATTCAGTACTTC.

The chain couples TRBV10-3 to TRBJ2-7; 7 bases agree with TRBD2. The CDR3 has 16 amino acids. Germline V gives CDR1 ENHRY, CDR2 SYGVKD. V dropped 4 bases and J dropped 2; count of bases not matched to a gene: 11. The DNA for the CDR3 is TGTGCCATCAGTGGGTCCCGGACTAGTTGGCCCTACGAGCAGTACTTC. This translates into CAISGSRTSWPYEQYF.

The chain recombines TRBV5-1 with TRBJ2-7, with D uncertain. V was pared by 0 bases and J by 5 bases, with 12 bases between. Germline-derived CDR1 and CDR2 are SGHRS and YFSETQ. This CDR3 spans 14 amino acids. The CDR3: CASSLETVHDEQYF. The CDR3 DNA is TGCGCCAGCAGCTTGGAGACGGTGCACGACGAGCAGTACTTC.

This clonotype was counted at least ten times. J is TRBJ2-2 and V is TRBV28, with 11 positions matching TRBD2. The V segment lost 2 bases and the J segment 6 bases; nucleotides outside the gene matches: 5. The germline CDR1 and CDR2 sequences are MDHEN and SYDVKM. The CDR3 runs 16 residues. CDR3 protein: CASSLGALAGAGELFF. CDR3 nucleotide sequence: TGTGCCAGCAGTTTAGGTGCACTAGCGGGAGCCGGGGAGCTGTTTTTT.

Regarding this clonotype: Relative to the germline gene, one junction end is altered; a read error may explain this. This sequence joins TRBV20-1 and TRBJ2-4, with 12 bases matching TRBD2. The germline CDR1 and CDR2 sequences are DFQATT and SNEGSKA (reference sequence). The CDR3 is made up of 18 amino acids. CDR3 residues: CSAIPPGLAGLAKSIQYF. The CDR3, as DNA: TGCAGTGCTATTCCTCCCGGACTAGCGGGACTAGCCAAAAGCATTCAGTACTTC.

This clonotype came up many times. This chain joins TRBV10-1 and TRBJ2-4, with no clear D. V was clipped by 4 bases and J by 1 base, with 8 bases between them. The CDR3 has 14 amino acids. Germline V CDR1 and CDR2: WNHNN, SYGVQD (reference sequence). DNA of the CDR3: TGCGCCAGCAGTGTACGCGAGGCCAAAAACATTCAGTACTTC. Translation: CASSVREAKNIQYF.

The chain uses TRBV30 and TRBJ2-7; TRBD1 matches 7 bases. The junction had 4 bases not matched to a gene; V was cut back by 8 bases and J by 0 bases. The CDR3 totals 12 residues. The germline CDR1 and CDR2 sequences are GTSNPN and SVGIG (reference sequence). The CDR3 sequence: CAGTESSYEQYF. Here the CDR3 DNA reads TGTGCCGGGACAGAGAGCTCCTACGAGCAGTACTTC.

The rearrangement uses TRBV7-2 and TRBJ2-7; possible D gene TRBD2, 6 bases. Germline values: CDR1 SGHTA, CDR2 FQGNSA. The CDR3 covers 14 residues. Between the trimmed V and J ends, which lost 5 bases and 4 bases, there was a span of 15 bases. The CDR3 here is CASSPPGSQYEQYF. CDR3 bases: TGTGCCAGCAGCCCGCCCGGGAGTCAATACGAGCAGTACTTC.

This clonotype was counted ten times or more. This rearrangement joins TRBV6-1 to TRBJ1-1, with D possibly matching TRBD1 (6 bases). V was pared by 5 bases and J by 3 bases, with 7 bases between. CDR1 is MNHNS and CDR2 is SASEGT in the germline V gene. The CDR3 has 12 amino acids. CDR3: CASSTGYTEAFF. The CDR3 DNA is TGTGCCAGCAGTACAGGGTACACTGAAGCTTTCTTT.

This clonotype was picked up many times. V and J are TRBV7-3 and TRBJ1-2, with a weak D call TRBD1 (5 bases). CDR1 and CDR2 from the germline V gene are SGHTA and FQGTGA. Trimming shortened V by 1 base and J by 7 bases, and 16 bases separated the two germline ends. CDR3 size: 15 residues. CDR3 in amino acids: CASSLNPTGHGGYTF. Here the CDR3 DNA reads TGTGCCAGCAGCTTAAATCCCACGGGGCACGGTGGCTACACCTTC.

This clonotype was counted many times. The chain has TRBV28 and TRBJ2-1, with a tentative D call TRBD1 (6 bases). The V end lost 5 bases, the J end lost 4 bases, and 15 bases lay between the germline ends. Germline assignment: CDR1 MDHEN and CDR2 SYDVKM. CDR3 length equals 15 residues. The CDR3 region is CASSPLDSRYNEQFF. CDR3 in DNA: TGTGCCAGCAGTCCATTGGACAGCAGGTACAATGAGCAGTTCTTC.

The chain combines TRBV29-1 with TRBJ1-1, with D maybe TRBD1 (5 bases). V was shortened by 5 bases and J by 0 bases, with 13 bases between the two germline ends. The CDR3 extends over 14 amino acids. Per the germline V gene, CDR1 is SQVTM and CDR2 is ANQGSEA. The chain's CDR3 is CSVTPGTMNTEAFF. The CDR3 DNA is TGCAGCGTTACCCCCGGGACCATGAACACTGAAGCTTTCTTT.

This clonotype was counted many times. The rearrangement links TRBV28 to TRBJ2-4; D unclear. CDR1 and CDR2 (germline): MDHEN, SYDVKM. The CDR3 has 11 residues. The germline V and J ends were trimmed by 7 bases and 9 bases, with 10 bases remaining between them. The CDR3 coding sequence is TGTGCCAGCAAACATCTTGGCATTCAGTACTTC. This gives the protein CASKHLGIQYF.

This clonotype occurred a few times. The chain recombines TRBV9 with TRBJ2-2; TRBD1 agrees at 7 bases. The CDR3 runs 15 residues. V trimming: 4 bases; J trimming: 1 base; junction bases outside the gene matches: 4. Germline V gives CDR1 SGDLS, CDR2 YYNGEE. CDR3 region: CASSPRTGNTGELFF. The CDR3 DNA reads TGTGCCAGCAGCCCGAGGACAGGGAACACCGGGGAGCTGTTTTTT.

This clonotype has more than one count but fewer than ten. The genes are TRBV6-9 and TRBJ1-1, with TRBD1 as a possible D gene (6 bases). The CDR3 contains 11 residues. CDR1 and CDR2 (germline): MNHGY, SVAAGI. The V end lost 4 bases, the J end lost 10 bases, and 10 bases lay between the germline ends. The CDR3, as DNA: TGTGCCAGCAGTTTCGGACAGAGAGCTTTCTTT. This encodes CASSFGQRAFF.

In the case of this clonotype: Just one base apart from a much larger clone, this may be a read error. V gene TRBV6-9 combines with J gene TRBJ2-5; D gene unclear. The CDR3 runs to 12 residues. Germline V gene data show CDR1 as MNHGY and CDR2 as SVAAGI. Trimming left V 3 bases short and J 5 bases short, with 7 bases between. The chain's CDR3 is CASSYQGETQYF. Written as DNA, the CDR3 is TGTGCCAGCAGTTACCAAGGGGAGACCCAGTACTTC.

This clonotype has more than one count but fewer than ten. The chain recombines TRBV20-1 with TRBJ2-7, with D possibly being TRBD1 or TRBD2 (5 bases each). Trimming shortened V by 5 bases and J by 2 bases, and 10 bases separated the two germline ends. This CDR3 has 12 residues. Per the germline V gene, CDR1 is DFQATT and CDR2 is SNEGSKA (reference sequence). CDR3: CSAGRGAYEQYF. CDR3 DNA sequence: TGCAGTGCTGGACGGGGCGCCTACGAGCAGTACTTC.

This sequence joins TRBV12-3 or TRBV12-4 and TRBJ1-2, with a tentative D call TRBD1 (5 bases). The V gene lost 5 bases and the J gene lost 5 bases, with 15 bases spanning the gap. This CDR3 region has 14 residues. CDR3 DNA sequence: TGTGCCAGCAGTGCGCAGGGAGGGGTTTATGGCTACACCTTC. Translation: CASSAQGGVYGYTF.

This clonotype was counted many times. The chain employs TRBV19 and TRBJ1-1; the D gene is possibly TRBD1 (5 bases). CDR3 length: 16 residues. The germline gives CDR1 LNHDA, CDR2 SQIVND (reference sequence). V was trimmed by 0 bases and J by 5 bases, leaving 16 bases between them. The CDR3 loop is CASSIDAGAQGTEAFF. Written as DNA, the CDR3 is TGTGCCAGTAGTATAGATGCCGGCGCTCAGGGTACTGAAGCTTTCTTT.

This rearrangement joins TRBV19 to TRBJ1-2; 9 bases map to TRBD1. Germline V CDR1 and CDR2: LNHDA, SQIVND (reference sequence). This CDR3 is 16 amino acids long. V gave up 4 bases and J gave up 1 base; unmatched junction bases: 7. The CDR3 DNA follows: TGTGCCAGTAGTAGGACAGGGGACAACTTTAACTATGGCTACACCTTC. Translating gives CASSRTGDNFNYGYTF.

This chain links TRBV11-2 with TRBJ2-7; D gene uncertain. Per the germline V gene, CDR1 is SGHAT and CDR2 is FQNNGV. There are 15 residues in the CDR3. Trimming removed 3 bases from V and 3 bases from J, with 15 bases in between. This CDR3 reads CASSLYSSTDYEQYF. Written as DNA, the CDR3 is TGTGCCAGCAGCTTGTACAGTTCTACCGACTACGAGCAGTACTTC.